This entry lists 6 T cell receptor beta chains sequenced from one sample in a study of cytomegalovirus exposure and HLA in healthy donors (dated by TCRdb to about 2017). Library preparation used the immunoSEQ multiplex PCR assay. For the multiplex PCR, a mixture combining 60 forward primers for TCR Vbeta segments and 13 reverse primers for TCR Jbeta segments was used. TCRdb limited this immuneACCESS table to in-frame rearrangements with V and J called. A share of clones is missing; checked studies link under half to unresolved V genes, and the rest is unexplained. Within this sample are about 190,000 clones, with under 85% of them counted one time only. The ten largest clones add up to around 1.6% of the sample. Sample: PBMCs. These receptors came from a woman aged 18-29 years in good health and CMV-seronegative.

The rearrangement uses TRBV6-1 and TRBJ1-2; 9 positions agree with TRBD1. The CDR3 has 15 residues. Germline-derived CDR1 and CDR2 are MNHNS and SASEGT. The V segment lost 6 bases and the J segment 4 bases; nucleotides outside the gene matches: 9. This CDR3 is CASRNTGGWAYGYTF. CDR3 DNA: TGTGCCAGCAGGAACACAGGGGGCTGGGCCTATGGCTACACCTTC.

The chain uses TRBV4-3 and TRBJ2-7, with TRBD1 identical over 9 bases. V lost 3 bases and J lost 0; bases outside the gene matches: 12. This CDR3 has 18 residues. Germline loops: CDR1 LGHNA, CDR2 YSLEER. The CDR3 sequence is CASSHPGQGKWSSYEQYF. Written as DNA, the CDR3 is TGCGCCAGCAGCCACCCGGGACAGGGTAAATGGTCCTCCTACGAGCAGTACTTC.

This chain uses TRBV19 with TRBJ2-3; 8 nucleotides align to TRBD2. CDR3 length equals 16 residues. Germline-derived CDR1 and CDR2 are LNHDA and SQIVND (reference sequence). Unmatched junction bases numbered 8, after V lost 6 bases and J lost 0 bases. This chain's CDR3 is CASSPRAGESTDTQYF. The CDR3 nucleotides read TGTGCCAGTAGCCCAAGAGCGGGGGAAAGCACAGATACGCAGTATTTT.

The chain uses TRBV2 and TRBJ1-5; D remains ambiguous. V shed 0 bases and J shed 0 bases, with 9 bases lying between them. This CDR3 region has 16 residues. CDR1 and CDR2 (germline): SNHLY, FYNNEI. CDR3 bases: TGTGCCAGCAGTGAAGCAACAGATTATAGCAATCAGCCCCAGCATTTT. Residues: CASSEATDYSNQPQHF. The whole variable domain, remainder taken from reference TRBV2 and TRBJ1-5, is EPEVTQTPSHQVTQMGQEVILRCVPISNHLYFYWYRQILGQKVEFLVSFYNNEISEKSEIFDDQFSVERPDGSNFTLKIRSTKLEDSAMYFCASSEATDYSNQPQHFGDGTRLSIL.

The gene calls are TRBV5-1 and TRBJ1-2; TRBD1 agrees at 9 bases. This CDR3 contains 15 residues. From germline, CDR1 is SGHRS and CDR2 YFSETQ. The J segment lost 4 bases and the V segment lost 7 bases, leaving 11 bases of the junction unmatched. The CDR3 protein is CASGPGTGTVYGYTF. CDR3 nucleotide sequence: TGCGCCAGCGGCCCCGGGACAGGGACAGTCTATGGCTACACCTTC.

J is TRBJ2-7 and V is TRBV5-1; 10 nucleotides line up with TRBD1. With V trimmed by 3 bases and J by 3 bases, 9 bases remained unmatched. Germline assignment: CDR1 SGHRS and CDR2 YFSETQ. The CDR3 length is 16 residues. DNA of the CDR3: TGCGCCAGCAGCTCAACACTAAGGACAGGGGGCTACGAGCAGTACTTC. Amino acid sequence: CASSSTLRTGGYEQYF.